This T cell receptor (beta chain) was captured by sequencing in a study of breast tumors, draining lymph nodes, adjacent tissues. TCRdb redid the calling of the multiplex PCR reads with MiXCR, one entry per CDR3 protein. The sample shows approximately 52,000 distinct CDR3 sequences, under 50% of them seen only once. By sample share, this clonotype is medium-sized. Sequences were obtained from breast tumor tissue. This clonotype originated in a female donor with breast cancer. Some clones in this sample may be carry-over from other donors' samples.

DNA of the CDR3: TGCAGTGCTAGAGATAACCCCGAGCAGTACTTC. It codes for CSARDNPEQYF. The chain has TRBV20-1 and TRBJ2-7; D unresolved. Trimming removed 0 bases from V and 6 bases from J, with 6 bases in between. The CDR3 loop spans 11 amino acids. Germline V gives CDR1 DFQATT, CDR2 SNEGSKA (reference sequence).